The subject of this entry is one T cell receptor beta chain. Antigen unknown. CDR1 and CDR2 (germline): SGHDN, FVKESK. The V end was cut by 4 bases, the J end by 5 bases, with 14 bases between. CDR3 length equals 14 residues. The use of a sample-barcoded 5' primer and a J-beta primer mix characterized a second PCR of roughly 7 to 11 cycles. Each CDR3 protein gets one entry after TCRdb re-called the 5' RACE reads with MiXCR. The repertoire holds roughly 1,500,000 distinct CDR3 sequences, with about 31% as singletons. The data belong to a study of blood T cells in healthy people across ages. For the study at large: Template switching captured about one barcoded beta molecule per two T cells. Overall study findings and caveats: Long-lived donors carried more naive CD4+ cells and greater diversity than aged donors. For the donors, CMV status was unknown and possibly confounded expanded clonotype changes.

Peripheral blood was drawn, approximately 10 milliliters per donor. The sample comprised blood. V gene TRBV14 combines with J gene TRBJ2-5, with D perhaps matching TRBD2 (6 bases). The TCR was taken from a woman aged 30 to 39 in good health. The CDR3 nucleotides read TGTGCCAGCAGCCGACGGGAGACCGTGGAGACCCAGTACTTC. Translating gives CASSRRETVETQYF.